The clone carrying this TCR beta chain was seen only a few times. Antigen: not known. Germline V gene data show CDR1 as SGHRS and CDR2 as YFSETQ. Trimming cost V 0 bases and J 3 bases, with 12 bases left between them. CDR3 size: 16 residues. The data were obtained in a study of T-cell reconstitution after alpha-beta-depleted transplantation in children. Study-wide results and limits: After transplant, high TCRbeta diversity at day 60 in some patients arose from surviving recipient T cells and thymic progenitors. T-cell numbers and diversity one year post-transplant derived largely from freshly generated T cells.

A library of TCRbeta sequences, prepared with unique molecular identifiers, was generated. TCRdb used MiXCR to reprocess the PCR reads, holding one entry per CDR3 protein. The table shows 500,000 to 750,000 distinct CDR3 sequences, with 27% occurring only once. The sequences come from PBMCs, collected before TCRalphabeta/CD19-depleted stem cell transplant. The origin of this receptor is a boy under two years old with Wiskott-Aldrich syndrome, due to receive a stem cell transplant. This chain links TRBV5-1 with TRBJ2-2; no clear D. The CDR3 protein is CASSLGGRGHTGELFF. CDR3 sequence (DNA): TGCGCCAGCAGCTTGGGTGGTCGTGGGCACACCGGGGAGCTGTTTTTT.